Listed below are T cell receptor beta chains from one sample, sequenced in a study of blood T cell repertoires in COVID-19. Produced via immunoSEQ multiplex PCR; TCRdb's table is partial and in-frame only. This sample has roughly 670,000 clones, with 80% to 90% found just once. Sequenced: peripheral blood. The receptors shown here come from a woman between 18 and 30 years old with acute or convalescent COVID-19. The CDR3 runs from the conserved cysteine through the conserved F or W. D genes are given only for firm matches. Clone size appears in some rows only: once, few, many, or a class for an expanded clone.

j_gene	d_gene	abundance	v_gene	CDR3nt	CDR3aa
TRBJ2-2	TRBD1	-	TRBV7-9	TGTGCCAGCAGATGGGACAGGGGGCGCCCCCTGTCTAACACCGGGGAGCTGTTTTTT	CASRWDRGRPLSNTGELFF
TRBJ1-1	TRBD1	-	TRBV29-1	TGCAGCGTCGCGGACAGGGCGAACACTGAAGCTTTCTTT	CSVADRANTEAFF
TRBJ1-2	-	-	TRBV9	TGTGCCAGCAGCGTAGGAAAGGGACTCATTAACTATGGCTACACCTTC	CASSVGKGLINYGYTF
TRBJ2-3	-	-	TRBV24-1	TGTGCCACCAGTGAAGGGAGGCAGGCCTTCCCAGATACGCAGTATTTT	CATSEGRQAFPDTQYF
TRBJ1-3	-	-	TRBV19	TGTGCCAGTAGTGCGGGACCGCTGGTGAACACCATATATTTT	CASSAGPLVNTIYF
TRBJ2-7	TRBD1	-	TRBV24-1	TGTGCCACCAGTGACTCCGGGACAGGGGTCGACGAGCAGTACTTC	CATSDSGTGVDEQYF
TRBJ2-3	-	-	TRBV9	TGTGCCAGCAGCGTAGCTTCCGGCGGGGTAACGCAGTATTTT	CASSVASGGVTQYF
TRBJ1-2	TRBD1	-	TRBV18	TGTGCCAGCTCAACAGGGGCAAAAGACTATGGCTACACCTTC	CASSTGAKDYGYTF
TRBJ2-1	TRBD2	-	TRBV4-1	TGCGCCAGCAGCCAAACTAGCGGGGAGGTCAATGAGCAGTTCTTC	CASSQTSGEVNEQFF
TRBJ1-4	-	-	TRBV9	TGTGCCAGCGGGCTCGGGGGTGCAACTAATGAAAAACTGTTTTTT	CASGLGGATNEKLFF
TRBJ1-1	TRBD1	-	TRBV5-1	TGCGCCAGCAGCTTGCGGGACAGGGGGGGCACTGAAGCTTTCTTT	CASSLRDRGGTEAFF
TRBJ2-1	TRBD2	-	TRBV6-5	TGTGCCAGCAGTTACTCGGTAGCGGGGGGCCTCAATGAGCAGTTCTTC	CASSYSVAGGLNEQFF
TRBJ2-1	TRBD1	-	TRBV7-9	TGTGCCAGCAGCTTCGGACAGGGGGTATACAATGAGCAGTTCTTC	CASSFGQGVYNEQFF
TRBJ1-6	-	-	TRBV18	TGTGCCAGCTCACCACCAGCAGGGAATAATTCACCCCTCCACTTT	CASSPPAGNNSPLHF
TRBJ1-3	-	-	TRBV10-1	TGCGCCAGCAGTGAGTCTTTCGGACAAGCCCTCTCTGGAAACACCATATATTTT	CASSESFGQALSGNTIYF
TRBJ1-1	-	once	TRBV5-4	TGTGCCAGCAGCAGGTCCCGAGGAAACACTGAAGCTTTCTTT	CASSRSRGNTEAFF
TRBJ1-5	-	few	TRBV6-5	TGTGCCAGCAGTTACGAGCGCAATCAGCCCCAGCATTTT	CASSYERNQPQHF
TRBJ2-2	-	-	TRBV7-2	TGTGCCAGCAGCGGCAACAGGGGGGGCACCGGGGAGCTGTTTTTT	CASSGNRGGTGELFF
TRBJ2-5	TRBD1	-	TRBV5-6	TGTGCCAGCAGATGGGACAGGGGCGTGGGGACCCAGTACTTC	CASRWDRGVGTQYF
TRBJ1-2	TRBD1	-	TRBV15	TGTGCCACCAGCAGAGGAACAGGGGTGGATGGCTACACCTTC	CATSRGTGVDGYTF
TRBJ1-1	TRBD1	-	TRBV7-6	TGTGCCAGCAGCTTAAGGGGGCGGGGTGAAGCTTTCTTT	CASSLRGRGEAFF
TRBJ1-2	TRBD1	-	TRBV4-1	TGCGCCAGCAGCCCACCAGGGACAGGCTATGGCTACACCTTC	CASSPPGTGYGYTF
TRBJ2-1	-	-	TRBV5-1	TGCGCCAGCAGCTTACGGCAGCGATCGGACAATGAGCAGTTCTTC	CASSLRQRSDNEQFF
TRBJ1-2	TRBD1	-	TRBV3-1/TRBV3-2	TGTGCCAGCAGCCAAGAGTTAAACAGGGGTGGCTACACCTTC	CASSQELNRGGYTF